This T cell receptor (beta chain) was obtained from a study of blood T cell repertoires in COVID-19. V shed 2 bases and J shed 0 bases, with 13 bases lying between them. The germline V gene has CDR1 SGDLS and CDR2 YYNGEE. CDR3 length: 16 residues. The table came from immunoSEQ multiplex PCR; TCRdb's copy has only in-frame clones and leaves some out. Among 140,000 or so clones listed, around 83% were seen once. This chain uses TRBV9 with TRBJ2-3; D possibly corresponds to TRBD2 (5 bases). The sequence was collected from a woman over 75 with acute or convalescent COVID-19. Sequencing used peripheral blood. CDR3 sequence reads: CASSVRIATSTDTQYF. The CDR3 DNA sequence: TGTGCCAGCAGCGTGAGGATAGCGACTAGCACAGATACGCAGTATTTT. Full variable domain (outside the CDR3, taken from reference TRBV9 and TRBJ2-3): DSGVTQTPKHLITATGQRVTLRCSPRSGDLSVYWYQQSLDQGLQFLIQYYNGEERAKGNILERFSAQQFPDLHSELNLSSLELGDSALYFCASSVRIATSTDTQYFGPGTRLTVL.